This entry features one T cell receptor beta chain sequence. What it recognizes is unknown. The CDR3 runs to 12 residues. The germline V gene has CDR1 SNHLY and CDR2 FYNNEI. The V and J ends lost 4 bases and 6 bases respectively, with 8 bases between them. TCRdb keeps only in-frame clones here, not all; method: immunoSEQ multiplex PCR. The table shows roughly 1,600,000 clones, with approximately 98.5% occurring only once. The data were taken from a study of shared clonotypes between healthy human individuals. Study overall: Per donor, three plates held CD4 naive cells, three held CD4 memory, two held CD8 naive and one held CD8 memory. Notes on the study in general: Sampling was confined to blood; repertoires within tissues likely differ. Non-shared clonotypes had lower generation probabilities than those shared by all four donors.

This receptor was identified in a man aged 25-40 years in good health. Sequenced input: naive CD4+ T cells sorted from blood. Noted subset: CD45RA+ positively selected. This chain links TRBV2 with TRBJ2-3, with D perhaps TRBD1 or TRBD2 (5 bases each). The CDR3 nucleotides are TGTGCCAGCAGTGGGGACGAGGATACGCAGTATTTT. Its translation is CASSGDEDTQYF. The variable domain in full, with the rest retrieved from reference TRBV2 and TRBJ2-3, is EPEVTQTPSHQVTQMGQEVILRCVPISNHLYFYWYRQILGQKVEFLVSFYNNEISEKSEIFDDQFSVERPDGSNFTLKIRSTKLEDSAMYFCASSGDEDTQYFGPGTRLTVL.